Below, 28 T cell receptor beta chains from the same sample are listed, as sequenced in a study of control samples from healthy donors and cancer patients. Sequenced by immunoSEQ multiplex PCR; TCRdb stores in-frame clones only, minus some. The sample carries 100,000 to 150,000 clones, about nine tenths recorded once. The source material was blood. These receptor sequences come from a man in his forties or fifties in good health.

This chain links TRBV18 with TRBJ2-2; no reliable D call. The CDR3 sequence is 14 residues long. The germline V gene encodes CDR1 KGHSH and CDR2 LQKENI. V dropped 3 bases and J dropped 4 bases, with 9 bases sitting between them. The CDR3 region has the DNA TGTGCCAGCTCACCTCTAGGTACCACCGGGGAGCTGTTTTTT. Its protein product is CASSPLGTTGELFF.

The chain has TRBV5-1 and TRBJ1-3, with D possibly TRBD1 on 5 matching bases. The germline V and J ends were trimmed by 0 bases and 4 bases, with 11 bases remaining between them. CDR1 and CDR2 from the germline V gene are SGHRS and YFSETQ. The CDR3 sequence is 15 residues long. This CDR3 is CASSLAMGPGNTIYF. CDR3 DNA: TGCGCCAGCAGCTTGGCCATGGGGCCAGGAAACACCATATATTTT.

This chain uses TRBV14 with TRBJ1-2, with D maybe TRBD1 (6 bases). The CDR3 runs to 15 residues. V gave up 1 base and J gave up 8 bases, with 17 bases separating them. Looked up from germline, CDR1 is SGHDN and CDR2 is FVKESK. CDR3 region: CASSQVGGEKGGYTF. The CDR3 DNA is TGTGCCAGCAGCCAAGTAGGGGGGGAAAAAGGAGGCTACACCTTC.

The V and J genes are TRBV15 and TRBJ1-5, with D possibly matching TRBD1 (5 bases). V lost 0 bases and J lost 6, with 12 bases in between. The CDR3 contains 15 residues. Germline CDR1 LNHNV, CDR2 YYDKDF (reference sequence). The CDR3, as DNA: TGTGCCACCAGCAGAGATCTAGGGGAGGGTCAGCCCCAGCATTTT. This gives the protein CATSRDLGEGQPQHF. Looking up the rest from reference TRBV15 and TRBJ1-5 gives the full variable domain: DAMVIQNPRYQVTQFGKPVTLSCSQTLNHNVMYWYQQKSSQAPKLLFHYYDKDFNNEADTPDNFQSRRPNTSFCFLDIRSPGLGDTAMYLCATSRDLGEGQPQHFGDGTRLSIL.

The chain has TRBV5-1 and TRBJ1-3; D is perhaps TRBD1 (5 bases). The V gene's germline CDR1 is SGHRS and CDR2 YFSETQ. With 1 base removed from V and 0 bases from J, the gap between germline ends came to 14 bases. This CDR3 is 17 amino acids long. The CDR3 DNA reads as TGCGCCAGCAGCTTGTTACGACAGCGTTACTCTGGAAACACCATATATTTT. As protein: CASSLLRQRYSGNTIYF.

V gene TRBV19 combines with J gene TRBJ2-2; no reliable D call. The germline V and J ends were trimmed by 6 bases and 3 bases, with 8 bases remaining between them. The CDR3 is 13 amino acids. The germline V gene encodes CDR1 LNHDA and CDR2 SQIVND (reference sequence). The CDR3 region is CASRPSDTGELFF. The CDR3 DNA follows: TGTGCCAGTAGGCCCAGCGACACCGGGGAGCTGTTTTTT.

The rearrangement uses TRBV6-5 and TRBJ1-6; TRBD1 is a possible D gene (5 bases). This CDR3 is built from 13 residues. Germline assignment: CDR1 MNHEY and CDR2 SVGAGI. Trimming took 7 bases from V and 6 from J, leaving 10 bases between them. CDR3 sequence (DNA): TGTGCCAGCACAAGGGGTGCTAATTCACCCCTCCACTTT. Its protein product is CASTRGANSPLHF.

This chain connects TRBV18 to TRBJ1-1, with 7 bases aligning to TRBD1. V lost 6 bases to trimming and J lost 4 bases; unmatched junction nucleotides: 11. The CDR3 extends over 15 amino acids. Germline V gene data show CDR1 as KGHSH and CDR2 as LQKENI. CDR3 residues: CASSPDRALSTEAFF. CDR3 DNA: TGTGCCAGCTCGCCTGACAGGGCCTTGAGCACTGAAGCTTTCTTT.

The V gene is TRBV9, the J gene TRBJ2-3, with D perhaps TRBD1 (5 bases). This CDR3 is built from 15 residues. The V and J ends lost 0 bases and 3 bases respectively, with 11 bases between them. Germline V gene data show CDR1 as SGDLS and CDR2 as YYNGEE. The CDR3 region has the DNA TGTGCCAGCAGCGTAGCGGTGGCAGGGACAGATACGCAGTATTTT. Translating it yields CASSVAVAGTDTQYF.

The rearrangement joins TRBV2 to TRBJ2-2; D remains unclear. The ends were cut back, 2 bases at V and 1 base at J, with 2 bases in the middle. This CDR3 contains 13 residues. Germline CDR1 and CDR2: SNHLY and FYNNEI. The CDR3 region is CASSEQNTGELFF. The CDR3 nucleotides read TGTGCCAGCAGTGAACAGAACACCGGGGAGCTGTTTTTT. Using reference TRBV2 and TRBJ2-2 for the parts outside the CDR3, the full variable domain is EPEVTQTPSHQVTQMGQEVILRCVPISNHLYFYWYRQILGQKVEFLVSFYNNEISEKSEIFDDQFSVERPDGSNFTLKIRSTKLEDSAMYFCASSEQNTGELFFGEGSRLTVL.

The chain is built from TRBV18 and TRBJ1-2; possible D gene TRBD1, 5 bases. V was cut by 6 bases and J by 4 bases, with 12 bases left in between. In germline, CDR1 is KGHSH, CDR2 LQKENI. This CDR3 is built from 13 residues. CDR3 protein: CASSPGNGYGYTF. Written as DNA, the CDR3 is TGTGCCAGCTCCCCAGGGAACGGCTATGGCTACACCTTC.

The chain carries TRBV5-8 and TRBJ2-5; TRBD2 is a possible D gene (5 bases). Germline lookup yields CDR1 SGHTS and CDR2 YDEGEE. The length of the CDR3 is 15 residues. Trimming removed 3 bases at V and 5 bases at J, with 17 bases between. CDR3 coding DNA: TGTGCCAGCAGCTCGGCCCCCGCTAGCTGGGAGACCCAGTACTTC. Protein sequence: CASSSAPASWETQYF. Looking up the rest from reference TRBV5-8 and TRBJ2-5 gives the full variable domain: EAGVTQSPTHLIKTRGQQATLRCSPISGHTSVYWYQQALGLGLQFLLWYDEGEERNRGNFPPRFSGRQFPNYSSELNVNALELEDSALYLCASSSAPASWETQYFGPGTRLLVL.

Written as DNA, the CDR3 is TGTGCCAGCGCGAGGACGGCGGCTAACTCTGGGGCCAACGTCCTGACTTTC. It codes for CASARTAANSGANVLTF. The chain couples TRBV27 to TRBJ2-6; D gene unclear. V dropped 8 bases and J dropped 0 bases, with 17 bases sitting between them. The CDR3 contains 17 residues. Germline-derived CDR1 and CDR2 are MNHEY and SMNVEV (reference sequence).

V gene TRBV19 combines with J gene TRBJ2-3; 11 bases fit TRBD2. The trim removed 4 bases at V and 4 bases at J, leaving 7 bases unmatched. This CDR3 is built from 16 residues. Germline V gene lookup returns CDR1 LNHDA and CDR2 SQIVND (reference sequence). DNA for the CDR3: TGTGCCAGTAGTACTCTTAGCGGGGGGGCGGCAGATACGCAGTATTTT. Translating it yields CASSTLSGGAADTQYF.

V is TRBV9 and J is TRBJ2-2; D is perhaps TRBD2 (6 bases). V lost 3 bases and J lost 5, with 17 bases in between. CDR1 is SGDLS, CDR2 YYNGEE, per germline. This CDR3 spans 16 amino acids. The CDR3 loop is CASSEKTSSPTGELFF. The CDR3 nucleotides read TGTGCCAGCAGCGAGAAGACTAGTTCCCCAACCGGGGAGCTGTTTTTT.

This chain joins TRBV6-4 and TRBJ2-3; D may be TRBD2 (8 bases). Trimming removed 5 bases at V and 5 bases at J, with 20 bases between. The CDR3 extends over 16 amino acids. Germline V CDR1 and CDR2: MRHNA, SNTAGT. CDR3 nucleotides: TGTGCCAGCAGTCGACAGGGAGCGGGGGCCGGAGATACGCAGTATTTT. The encoded protein is CASSRQGAGAGDTQYF.

This chain links TRBV5-1 with TRBJ2-6; unclear D gene. Germline assignment: CDR1 SGHRS and CDR2 YFSETQ. The length of the CDR3 is 13 residues. The V end was cut by 1 base, the J end by 2 bases, with 1 base between. The CDR3 here is CASSLTGANVLTF. The CDR3 DNA sequence: TGCGCCAGCAGCTTGACTGGGGCCAACGTCCTGACTTTC.

The chain has TRBV6-5 and TRBJ1-1; 10 nucleotides agree with TRBD1. Germline CDR1 and CDR2: MNHEY and SVGAGI. This CDR3 has 15 amino acids. V was pared by 8 bases and J by 0 bases, with 6 bases of the junction left unmatched. CDR3 in amino acids: CASVDRGQVNTEAFF. In DNA, the CDR3 is TGTGCCAGCGTAGACAGGGGGCAGGTGAACACTGAAGCTTTCTTT.

This clone was seen only once. This chain connects TRBV5-1 to TRBJ2-3; D might be TRBD1 (5 bases). Trimming pared 0 bases from V and 7 bases from J, leaving 15 bases between. Germline lookup yields CDR1 SGHRS and CDR2 YFSETQ. CDR3 length: 15 amino acids. The CDR3 is CASSLDGRGRNTQYF. The CDR3 DNA reads TGCGCCAGCAGCTTGGACGGTAGGGGAAGAAATACGCAGTATTTT.

V usage is TRBV10-3 and J usage is TRBJ1-6; D gene unclear. Germline V gene sequence: CDR1 ENHRY, CDR2 SYGVKD. The V and J ends lost 0 bases and 6 bases respectively, with 9 bases between them. The CDR3 spans 15 residues. The DNA for the CDR3 is TGTGCCATCAGTGAGTCGAAGGGAAGTAATTCACCCCTCCACTTT. Translated, it gives CAISESKGSNSPLHF.

The genes are TRBV5-8 and TRBJ2-7; 7 bases line up with TRBD1. The CDR3 consists of 15 residues. Trimming took 2 bases from V and 6 from J; bases not matched to a gene: 11. Per the germline V gene, CDR1 is SGHTS and CDR2 is YDEGEE. The CDR3 spells CASSFLRGNWVEQYF. The CDR3 DNA reads TGTGCCAGCAGCTTTCTCAGGGGGAATTGGGTCGAGCAGTACTTC.

The chain combines TRBV6-4 with TRBJ2-5; D remains unclear. The V and J ends lost 3 bases and 0 bases respectively, with 11 bases between them. This CDR3 has 15 amino acids. From germline, CDR1 is MRHNA and CDR2 SNTAGT. The CDR3, as DNA: TGTGCCAGCAGTGATCACCCTACGTACCAAGAGACCCAGTACTTC. Translating gives CASSDHPTYQETQYF.

The rearrangement links TRBV5-1 to TRBJ2-5; D possibly matches TRBD1 or TRBD2 (7 bases each). Trimming removed 0 bases from V and 4 bases from J, with 19 bases in between. Per the germline V gene, CDR1 is SGHRS and CDR2 is YFSETQ. The CDR3 loop spans 17 amino acids. The CDR3 DNA is TGCGCCAGCAGCTTGGTATCGGCAGGGGGAGGGGGAGAGACCCAGTACTTC. This codes for CASSLVSAGGGGETQYF.

V is TRBV2 and J is TRBJ1-2; TRBD1 is a possible D gene (5 bases). This CDR3 has 11 amino acids. The V end was cut by 7 bases, the J end by 8 bases, with 11 bases between. The V gene's germline CDR1 is SNHLY and CDR2 FYNNEI. Here the CDR3 reads CASTPRGGYTF. The CDR3 DNA reads TGTGCCAGCACTCCACGGGGCGGCTACACCTTC.

This chain uses TRBV9 with TRBJ1-1; D remains ambiguous. V lost 3 bases, J lost 4 bases, and 19 bases lay in between. This CDR3 contains 16 residues. Germline lookup yields CDR1 SGDLS and CDR2 YYNGEE. CDR3 sequence (DNA): TGTGCCAGCAGCGCTGATATGGCGGGGTACGGCACTGAAGCTTTCTTT. This encodes CASSADMAGYGTEAFF. The full variable domain, its missing parts supplied by reference TRBV9 and TRBJ1-1, is DSGVTQTPKHLITATGQRVTLRCSPRSGDLSVYWYQQSLDQGLQFLIQYYNGEERAKGNILERFSAQQFPDLHSELNLSSLELGDSALYFCASSADMAGYGTEAFFGQGTRLTVV.

V usage is TRBV10-1 and J usage is TRBJ2-7; 7 nucleotides match TRBD1. The V gene's germline CDR1 is WNHNN and CDR2 SYGVQD (reference sequence). The CDR3 runs to 15 residues. The junction had 10 bases not matched to a gene; V was cut back by 3 bases and J by 5 bases. The CDR3 coding sequence is TGCGCCAGCAGTGATTCCGTAGGGGGCTTGGACGAGCAGTACTTC. The encoded protein is CASSDSVGGLDEQYF.

This chain joins TRBV24-1 and TRBJ2-3; 13 bases line up with TRBD2. CDR1 and CDR2 from the germline V gene are KGHDR and SFDVKD. V was pared by 4 bases and J by 4 bases, with 7 bases of the junction left unmatched. This CDR3 region has 17 residues. The CDR3 reads CATSDQLAGGLADTQYF. The CDR3, as DNA: TGTGCCACCAGTGACCAACTAGCGGGGGGGCTTGCAGATACGCAGTATTTT.

The chain links TRBV11-1 to TRBJ2-7, with TRBD1 identical over 8 bases. This CDR3 has 15 amino acids. Germline V gene lookup returns CDR1 SGHAT and CDR2 FQDESV (reference sequence). The ends lost 3 bases at V and 4 bases at J; junction bases unmatched: 8. The CDR3 reads CASSFETGARYEQYF. CDR3 DNA sequence: TGTGCCAGCAGCTTCGAGACAGGGGCCCGATACGAGCAGTACTTC.